This T cell receptor beta chain was captured by sequencing in a study of CXCR3 chemokines and chemotherapy response in bladder cancer. TCRdb used MiXCR to reprocess the PCR reads, holding one entry per CDR3 protein. The profile shows about 3,000 distinct CDR3 sequences, 17% of them singletons. This clonotype has ten or more counts. The receptor was isolated from a human donor with bladder cancer that did not respond to neoadjuvant chemotherapy. This sample was taken from a patient whose treatment included neoadjuvant chemotherapy.

The CDR3 DNA is TGTGCCAGCAGCCCGACAGGGCCCGGCGTGGAGACCCAGTACTTC. As protein: CASSPTGPGVETQYF. The rearrangement uses TRBV5-6 and TRBJ2-5; TRBD1 matches 7 bases. The junction had 11 bases not matched to a gene; V was cut back by 4 bases and J by 5 bases. Germline assignment: CDR1 SGHDT and CDR2 YYEEEE. The CDR3 spans 15 residues.